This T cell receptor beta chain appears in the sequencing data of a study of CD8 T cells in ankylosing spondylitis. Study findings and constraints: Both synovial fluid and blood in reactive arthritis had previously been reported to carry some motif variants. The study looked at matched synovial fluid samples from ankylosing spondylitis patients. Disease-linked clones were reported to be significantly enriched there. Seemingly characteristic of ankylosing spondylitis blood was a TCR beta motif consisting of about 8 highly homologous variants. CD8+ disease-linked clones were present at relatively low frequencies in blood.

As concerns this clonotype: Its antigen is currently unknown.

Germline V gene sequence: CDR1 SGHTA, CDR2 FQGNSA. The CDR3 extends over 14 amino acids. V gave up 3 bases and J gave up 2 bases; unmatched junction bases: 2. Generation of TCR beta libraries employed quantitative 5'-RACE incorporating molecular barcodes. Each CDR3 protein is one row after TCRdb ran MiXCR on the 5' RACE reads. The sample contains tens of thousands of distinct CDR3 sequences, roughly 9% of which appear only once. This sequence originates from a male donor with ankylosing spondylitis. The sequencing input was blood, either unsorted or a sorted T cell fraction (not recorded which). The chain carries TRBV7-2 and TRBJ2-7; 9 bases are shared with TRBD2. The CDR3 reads CASSFSGGTYEQYV. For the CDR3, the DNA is TGTGCCAGCAGCTTTAGCGGGGGTACCTACGAGCAGTACGTC.